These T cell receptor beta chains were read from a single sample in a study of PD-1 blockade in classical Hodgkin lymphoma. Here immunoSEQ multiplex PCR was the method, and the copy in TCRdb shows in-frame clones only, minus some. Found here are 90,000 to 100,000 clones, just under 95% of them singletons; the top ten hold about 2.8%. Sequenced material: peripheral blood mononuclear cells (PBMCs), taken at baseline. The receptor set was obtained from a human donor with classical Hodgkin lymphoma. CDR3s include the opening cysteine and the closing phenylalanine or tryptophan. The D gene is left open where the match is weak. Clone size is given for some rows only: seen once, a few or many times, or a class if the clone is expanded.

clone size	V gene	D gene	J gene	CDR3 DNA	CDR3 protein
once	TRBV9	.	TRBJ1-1	TGTGCCAGCAGCGCCGACAGTGACACCTTAATGAACACTGAAGCTTTCTTT	CASSADSDTLMNTEAFF
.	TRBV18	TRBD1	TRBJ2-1	TGTGCCAGCTCACCCCGACAGGGGGGCTACAATGAGCAGTTCTTC	CASSPRQGGYNEQFF
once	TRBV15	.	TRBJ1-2	TGTGCCACCAGCAGAGATGCCGGTCACTATGGCTACACCTTC	CATSRDAGHYGYTF
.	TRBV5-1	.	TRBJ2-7	TGCGCCAGCAGCTTCAGGGATCTGAGATACGAGCAGTACTTC	CASSFRDLRYEQYF
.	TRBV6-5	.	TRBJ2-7	TGTGCCAGCAGTTACGGGGGGACATTTATCGAGCAGTACTTC	CASSYGGTFIEQYF
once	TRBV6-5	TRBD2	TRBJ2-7	TGTGCCAGCAGTTACCGACTAGCGGGAGGGACCTACGAGCAGTACTTC	CASSYRLAGGTYEQYF
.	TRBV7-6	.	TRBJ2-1	TGTGCCAGCAGCCTGGGCGAAGGGGTTTATGAGCAGTTCTTC	CASSLGEGVYEQFF
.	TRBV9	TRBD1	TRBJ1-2	TGTGCCAGCAGAACAGTCCCCTCGCTACAGGGGAGTGCGGACGGCTACACCTTC	CASRTVPSLQGSADGYTF
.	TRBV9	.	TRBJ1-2	TGTGCCAGCACCGACACCAACACTCAGGGAATTAACTATGGCTACACCTTC	CASTDTNTQGINYGYTF
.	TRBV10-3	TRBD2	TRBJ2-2	TGTGCCATCTCGTATAGCGGGAGTAACGGGGAGCTGTTTTTT	CAISYSGSNGELFF
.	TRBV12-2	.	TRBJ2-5	TGTGCAAGTCGCTTAGTTGGGCTAGCGGGAGTAAAATGGCAAGAGACCCAGTACTTC	CASRLVGLAGVKWQETQYF
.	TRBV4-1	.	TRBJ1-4	TGCGCCAGCAGCCAACCCGGACGCGAAAAACTGTTTTTT	CASSQPGREKLFF
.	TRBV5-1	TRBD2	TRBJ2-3	TGCGCCAGCAGCCGGGGACTAGCGGGAGGGCCATCCGATACGCAGTATTTT	CASSRGLAGGPSDTQYF
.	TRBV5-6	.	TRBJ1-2	TGTGCCAGCAGCTTGTCATCTCCAGGTTATAACTATGGCTACACCTTC	CASSLSSPGYNYGYTF
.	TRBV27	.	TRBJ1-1	TGTGCCAGCAGTTTACGGGCAGGGTACGGGAACACTGAAGCTTTCTTT	CASSLRAGYGNTEAFF
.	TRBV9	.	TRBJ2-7	TGTGCCAGCAGCGCTAGTACTGGGTCCTACGAGCAGTACTTC	CASSASTGSYEQYF
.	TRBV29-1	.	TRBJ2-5	TGCAGCGTTGCGATGGAGACCCAGTACTTC	CSVAMETQYF
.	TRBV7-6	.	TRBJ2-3	TGTGCCAGCAGCGGAGGGACTAGCACAGATACGCAGTATTTT	CASSGGTSTDTQYF
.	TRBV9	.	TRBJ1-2	TGTGCCAGCAGCTTTCGAGAGGAGATCAGGGTGGGCACCTTC	CASSFREEIRVGTF
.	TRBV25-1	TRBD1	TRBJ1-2	TGTGCCAGCAGTCGGACAGGGGTCCATGGCTACACCTTC	CASSRTGVHGYTF
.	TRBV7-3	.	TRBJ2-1	TGTGCCAGCAGCTTAACGGGCCAACGCGATTTATTCTCCTACAATGAGCAGTTCTTC	CASSLTGQRDLFSYNEQFF
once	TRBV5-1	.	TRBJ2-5	TGCGCCAGCTCAGGGACCCCCGCGCAGGCCCAGTACTTC	CASSGTPAQAQYF
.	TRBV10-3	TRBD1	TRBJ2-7	TGTGCCACCTCCATGTCCGGGACAGGAGCCTACGAGCAGTACTTC	CATSMSGTGAYEQYF
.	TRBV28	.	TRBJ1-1	TGTGCCAGCTTCAACACTGAAGCTTTCTTT	CASFNTEAFF
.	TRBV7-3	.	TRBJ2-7	TGTGCCAGCGTCGACAGGTACTACGAGCAGTACTTC	CASVDRYYEQYF
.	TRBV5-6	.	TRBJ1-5	TGTGCCAGCAGCCCGCAGGCGGGGCAGCCCCAGCATTTT	CASSPQAGQPQHF
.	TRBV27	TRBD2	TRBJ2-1	TGTGCCAGCAGTCCCTTAGCGGGAGACGGCTACAATGAGCAGTTCTTC	CASSPLAGDGYNEQFF
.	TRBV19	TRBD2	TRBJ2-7	TGTGCCAGTAGTACGAGACTAGCGGGGAGCTCCTACGAGCAGTACTTC	CASSTRLAGSSYEQYF
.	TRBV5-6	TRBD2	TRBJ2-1	TGTGCCAGCAGCCGATCTAGCGGGAGGTTCAATGAGCAGTTCTTC	CASSRSSGRFNEQFF
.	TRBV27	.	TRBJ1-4	TGTGCCAGCAGTTTAGTAAAGACAGAAGGTGAAAAACTGTTTTTT	CASSLVKTEGEKLFF
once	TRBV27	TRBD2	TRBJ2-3	TGTGCCAGCGGCTCCGGGACTAGCGCTTACTCTGGCACAGATACGCAGTATTTT	CASGSGTSAYSGTDTQYF
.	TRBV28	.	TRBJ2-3	TGTGCCAGCAGTTTAGCCAGAGAGCTTCCTAGCACAGATACGCAGTATTTT	CASSLARELPSTDTQYF
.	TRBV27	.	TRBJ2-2	TGTGCCAGCAGTCCAGAGAACACCGGGGAGCTGTTTTTT	CASSPENTGELFF
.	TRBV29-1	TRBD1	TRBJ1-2	TGCAGCGTTGAAGATATAGGGACAGGGGATGGCTACACCTTC	CSVEDIGTGDGYTF
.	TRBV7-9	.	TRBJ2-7	TGTGCCAGCAGCCCAGGCGCCGAGCAGTACTTC	CASSPGAEQYF
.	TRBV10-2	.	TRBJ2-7	TGCGCCAGCAGTGAAATGTCCGACCTTAGCTCCTACGAGCAGTACTTC	CASSEMSDLSSYEQYF
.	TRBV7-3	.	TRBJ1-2	TGTGCCAGCAGCCCTCTTGGGGGCAGCTATGGCTACACCTTC	CASSPLGGSYGYTF
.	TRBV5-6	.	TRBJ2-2	TGTGCCAGCAGCCCCCCACGAGGGGAGCTGTTTTTT	CASSPPRGELFF
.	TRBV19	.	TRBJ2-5	TGTGCCAGTAGTCGGGGCCAAGAGACCCAGTACTTC	CASSRGQETQYF
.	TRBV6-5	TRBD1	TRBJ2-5	TGTGCCAGCAGTTCACCCCGGACAGGCGCGCAAGAGACCCAGTACTTC	CASSSPRTGAQETQYF
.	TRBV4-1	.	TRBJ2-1	TGCGCCAGCAGCCCATCCCAGGGGATTCTATACAATGAGCAGTTCTTC	CASSPSQGILYNEQFF
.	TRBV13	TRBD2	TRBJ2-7	TGTGCCAGCAGCTTAGGGCGGGGGGAGCAGTACTTC	CASSLGRGEQYF
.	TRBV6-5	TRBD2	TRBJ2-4	TGTGCCAGCAGTTACCCCTTGGGGGGAGGGGAAAACATTCAGTACTTC	CASSYPLGGGENIQYF
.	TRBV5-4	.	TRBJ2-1	TGTGCCAGCAGCTCGTGGAGGGCGGGAAACGAGCAGTTCTTC	CASSSWRAGNEQFF
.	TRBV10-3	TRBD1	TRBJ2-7	TGTGCCATCAGTGTACGACAGGGGGAAGAGCAGTACTTC	CAISVRQGEEQYF
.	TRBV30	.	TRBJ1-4	TGTGCCTGGAGTTTGGCGATGGTAACTAATGAAAAACTGTTTTTT	CAWSLAMVTNEKLFF
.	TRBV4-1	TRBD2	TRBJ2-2	TGCGCCAGCAGCAGGGTCCTAGCGGGAGGGTCTACCACCGGGGAGCTGTTTTTT	CASSRVLAGGSTTGELFF
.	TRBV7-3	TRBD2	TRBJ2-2	TGTGCCAGCAGCTCCTTTCGGGGGGCCGGGGAGCTGTTTTTT	CASSSFRGAGELFF
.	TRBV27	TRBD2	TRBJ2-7	TGTGCCAGCAGTTTCCTAGCGGCCACCTACGAGCAGTACTTC	CASSFLAATYEQYF
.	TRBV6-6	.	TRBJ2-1	TGTGCCATCCGACAGTCCTACAATGAGCAGTTCTTC	CAIRQSYNEQFF
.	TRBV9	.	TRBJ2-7	TGTGCCAGCAGTCCAGGGGGGAGCGAGCAGTACTTC	CASSPGGSEQYF
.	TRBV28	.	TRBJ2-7	TGTGCCAGCAGTTTAGGCGGGGCGGTCGAGCAGTACTTC	CASSLGGAVEQYF